This TCR beta chain was sequenced for a study of blood T cell repertoires in COVID-19. About the study: Samples of COVID-19 (acute and convalescent) were obtained from the United States, Italy and Spain. T cells, B-cell-depleted T cells, or PBMCs supplied cDNA or gDNA.

After removal of 4 bases from V and 5 bases from J, the junction contained 2 bases not matched to a gene. The CDR3 consists of 14 residues. Germline CDR1 reads LGHDT; CDR2 reads YNNKEL (reference sequence). Original processing methods: Quantification of nucleated cells was approximated via reference gene primer amplification. Libraries were prepared by immunoSEQ multiplex PCR; TCRdb keeps only in-frame clonotypes and omits some of them. V and J calls and clone size are those listed in that table; D and trimming were worked out from the DNA. This table has around 60,000 clones, roughly four fifths appearing once.

The sample consisted of peripheral blood. This TCR was recovered from a man at least 80 years old with acute or convalescent COVID-19. The rearrangement links TRBV3-1 (or the pseudogene TRBV3-2) to TRBJ1-6, with 7 bases fitting TRBD1. In DNA form, the CDR3 reads TGTGCCAGCAGCCTTACAGGGGATAATTCACCCCTCCACTTT. Residues: CASSLTGDNSPLHF.